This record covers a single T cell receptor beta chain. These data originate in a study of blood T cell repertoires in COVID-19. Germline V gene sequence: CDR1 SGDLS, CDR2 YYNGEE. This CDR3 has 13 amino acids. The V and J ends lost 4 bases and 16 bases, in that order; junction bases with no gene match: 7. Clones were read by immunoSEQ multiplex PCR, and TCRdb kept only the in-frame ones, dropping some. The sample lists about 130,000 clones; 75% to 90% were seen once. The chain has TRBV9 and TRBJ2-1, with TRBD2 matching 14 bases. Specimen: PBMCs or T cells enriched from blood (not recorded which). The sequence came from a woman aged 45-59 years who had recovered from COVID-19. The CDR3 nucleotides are TGTGCCAGCAGCCTGGGACTAGCGGGGGTAAATTTCTTC. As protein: CASSLGLAGVNFF.